The 15 T cell receptor beta chains listed next were all sequenced from one sample in a study of blood T cell repertoires in COVID-19 (dated by TCRdb to 2020 to 2022). Libraries were prepared through the immunoSEQ multiplex PCR assay. Imported from immuneACCESS, the table was reduced by TCRdb to in-frame sequences with V and J called. These copies leave out some clones; in studies compared against another copy, an unresolved V gene accounts for under half, and the cause of the remainder is not known. The sample data list about 94,000 clones, and roughly 80% of these were observed just once. The ten largest account for roughly 6.2% of the sample. The sample consisted of peripheral blood. Every receptor here comes from a man aged 55-75 years with acute or convalescent COVID-19.

In its sample, this clone was seen a few times. This CDR3 is CASSIGGQANTGELFF. For the CDR3, the DNA is TGTGCCAGTAGTATAGGAGGACAGGCGAACACCGGGGAGCTGTTTTTT. The chain is built from TRBV19 and TRBJ2-2; TRBD1 matches at 7 bases. From germline, CDR1 is LNHDA and CDR2 SQIVND (reference sequence). The CDR3 is 16 amino acids. After removal of 1 base from V and 0 bases from J, the junction contained 2 bases not matched to a gene.

The chain uses TRBV5-5 and TRBJ1-6, with 10 nucleotides matching TRBD1. Germline V gives CDR1 SGHKS, CDR2 YYEKEE (reference sequence). V dropped 4 bases and J dropped 5; count of bases not matched to a gene: 9. This CDR3 has 17 residues. CDR3 bases: TGTGCCAGCAGCCCCCGACAGGGGGCGAACAATAATTCACCCCTCCACTTT. This encodes CASSPRQGANNNSPLHF.

The rearrangement joins TRBV7-3 to TRBJ2-7; TRBD1 matches 8 bases. This CDR3 is 16 amino acids long. Germline CDR1 and CDR2: SGHTA and FQGTGA. CDR3 nucleotide sequence: TGTCCCCCACCGGGACAGGACATGCTCACAACCTACGAGCAGTACTTC. Its protein product is CPPPGQDMLTTYEQYF.

The DNA of the CDR3 is TGTGCTAGTGGACGACAGAGATCCTACGAGCAGTACTTC. It specifies CASGRQRSYEQYF. The genes are TRBV12-5 and TRBJ2-7; possible D gene TRBD1, 5 bases. CDR1 is LGHNT and CDR2 is FRNRAP in the germline V gene. V lost 6 bases and J lost 1, with 10 bases in between. The CDR3 is made up of 13 amino acids.

The rearrangement joins TRBV4-2 to TRBJ1-1; 10 bases align to TRBD1. V gave up 3 bases and J gave up 6 bases; unmatched junction bases: 10. The germline V gene has CDR1 LGHNA and CDR2 YNFKEQ. The CDR3 has 16 amino acids. The CDR3 DNA follows: TGTGCCAGCAGCCACAAGGACAGGGGGTTTATTGCTGAAGCTTTCTTT. Its translation: CASSHKDRGFIAEAFF.

The chain joins TRBV30 to TRBJ2-3, with 16 positions matching TRBD2. This CDR3 comprises 18 residues. Trimming cost V 1 base and J 4 bases; bases outside gene matches: 8. Germline loops: CDR1 GTSNPN, CDR2 SVGIG (reference sequence). This CDR3 reads CAWSDLGLAGGRADTQYF. DNA of the CDR3: TGTGCCTGGAGTGACTTGGGACTAGCGGGGGGGCGCGCAGATACGCAGTATTTT.

V gene TRBV20-1 combines with J gene TRBJ1-2; no firm D call. CDR1 is DFQATT and CDR2 is SNEGSKA in the germline V gene (reference sequence). The CDR3 consists of 14 residues. V dropped 3 bases and J dropped 6 bases, with 17 bases sitting between them. The CDR3 protein is CSASLFLVTNGYTF. For the CDR3, the DNA is TGCAGTGCTAGTCTTTTCTTGGTGACAAATGGCTACACCTTC.

The chain carries TRBV27 and TRBJ1-1; maybe TRBD1 (6 bases). The germline V and J ends were trimmed by 5 bases and 1 base, with 11 bases remaining between them. The CDR3 has 14 residues. The germline gives CDR1 MNHEY, CDR2 SMNVEV (reference sequence). The CDR3 here is CASSVQGRNTEAFF. The CDR3 DNA reads TGTGCCAGCAGTGTACAGGGACGGAACACTGAAGCTTTCTTT.

V gene TRBV19 combines with J gene TRBJ2-3; tentative D call: TRBD1 (6 bases). Trimming removed 4 bases from V and 2 bases from J, with 16 bases in between. This CDR3 comprises 16 residues. CDR1 is LNHDA and CDR2 is SQIVND in the germline V gene (reference sequence). The CDR3 DNA reads as TGTGCCAGTAGTACCCTGACAGGCCGACTCACAGATACGCAGTATTTT. This translates into CASSTLTGRLTDTQYF.

This clone was seen a single time. The V call is TRBV19, the J call TRBJ1-3; possibly TRBD1 for D (5 bases). With 9 bases removed from V and 0 bases from J, the gap between germline ends came to 12 bases. The CDR3 is 14 residues long. Germline V gene data show CDR1 as LNHDA and CDR2 as SQIVND (reference sequence). CDR3 nucleotide sequence: TGTGCCAGCAAAACAGGTGGCTCTGGAAACACCATATATTTT. It encodes CASKTGGSGNTIYF.

This CDR3 reads CASSQDDGESYEQYF. CDR3 bases: TGCGCCAGCAGCCAAGATGACGGGGAATCCTACGAGCAGTACTTC. The chain carries TRBV4-3 and TRBJ2-7, with a possible D match to TRBD2 (5 bases). The CDR3 runs 15 residues. V lost 0 bases and J 1 base, leaving 10 bases between the germline ends. In germline, CDR1 is LGHNA, CDR2 YSLEER.

The CDR3 coding sequence is TGTGCCAGCAGCTTGGAGGGCCTCTCTGGAAACACCATATATTTT. This encodes CASSLEGLSGNTIYF. This rearrangement joins TRBV7-9 to TRBJ1-3; D uncertain. Trimming cost V 3 bases and J 0 bases, with 9 bases left between them. In germline, CDR1 is SEHNR, CDR2 FQNEAQ (reference sequence). CDR3 length equals 15 residues.

This clone came up once. The chain employs TRBV4-1 and TRBJ1-1; 12 bases agree with TRBD1. The germline gives CDR1 MGHRA, CDR2 YSYEKL. Unmatched junction bases numbered 7, after V lost 3 bases and J lost 5 bases. The CDR3 sequence is 16 residues long. CDR3 DNA sequence: TGCGCCAGCAGCCATCCCGGGACAGGGGGCTGGACTGAAGCTTTCTTT. This sequence encodes CASSHPGTGGWTEAFF.

This rearrangement joins TRBV4-1 to TRBJ1-5; TRBD1 agrees at 10 bases. The germline CDR1 and CDR2 sequences are MGHRA and YSYEKL. The CDR3 covers 17 residues. V lost 4 bases and J lost 4; bases outside the gene matches: 10. CDR3 amino acids: CASSPTSGQGGNQPQHF. In DNA form, the CDR3 reads TGCGCCAGCAGCCCGACCTCCGGACAGGGGGGGAATCAGCCCCAGCATTTT.

The J gene is TRBJ1-2, the V gene TRBV27, with TRBD1 matching 9 bases. The J segment lost 7 bases and the V segment lost 4 bases, leaving 7 bases of the junction unmatched. CDR3 length: 14 amino acids. Per germline, CDR1 MNHEY and CDR2 SMNVEV (reference sequence). CDR3 loop: CASSSTGGAGGYTF. The CDR3 nucleotides read TGTGCCAGCAGTTCAACAGGGGGCGCAGGTGGCTACACCTTC.